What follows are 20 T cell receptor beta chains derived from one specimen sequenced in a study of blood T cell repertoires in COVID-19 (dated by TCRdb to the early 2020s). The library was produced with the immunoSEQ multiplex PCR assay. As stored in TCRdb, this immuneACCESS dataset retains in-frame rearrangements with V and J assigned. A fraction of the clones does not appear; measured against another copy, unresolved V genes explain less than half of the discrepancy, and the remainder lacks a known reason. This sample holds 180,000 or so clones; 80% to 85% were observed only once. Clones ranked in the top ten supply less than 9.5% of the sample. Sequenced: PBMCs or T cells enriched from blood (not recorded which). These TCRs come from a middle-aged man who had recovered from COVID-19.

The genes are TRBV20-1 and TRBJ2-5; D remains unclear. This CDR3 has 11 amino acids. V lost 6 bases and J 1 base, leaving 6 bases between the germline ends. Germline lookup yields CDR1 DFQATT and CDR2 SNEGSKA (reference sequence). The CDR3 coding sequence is TGCAGTGCCTGGGCCCAAGAGACCCAGTACTTC. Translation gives CSAWAQETQYF.

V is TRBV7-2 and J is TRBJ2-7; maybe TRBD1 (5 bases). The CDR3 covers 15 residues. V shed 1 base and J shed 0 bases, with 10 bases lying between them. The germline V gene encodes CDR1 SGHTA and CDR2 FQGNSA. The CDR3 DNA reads TGTGCCAGCAGCTTAGATTACGACAGCTCCTACGAGCAGTACTTC. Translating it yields CASSLDYDSSYEQYF.

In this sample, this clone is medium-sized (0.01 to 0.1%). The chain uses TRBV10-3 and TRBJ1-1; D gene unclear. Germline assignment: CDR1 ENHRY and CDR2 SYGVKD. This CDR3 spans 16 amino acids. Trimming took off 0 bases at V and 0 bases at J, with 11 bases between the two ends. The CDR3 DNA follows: TGTGCCATCAGTGAGTCTAGAAACTCCTTGAACACTGAAGCTTTCTTT. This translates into CAISESRNSLNTEAFF.

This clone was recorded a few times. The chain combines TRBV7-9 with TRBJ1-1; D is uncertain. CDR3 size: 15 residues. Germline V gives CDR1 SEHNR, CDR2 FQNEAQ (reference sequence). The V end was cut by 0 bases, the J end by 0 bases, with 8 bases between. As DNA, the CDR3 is TGTGCCAGCAGCTTAGCATCGGGGATGAACACTGAAGCTTTCTTT. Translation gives CASSLASGMNTEAFF.

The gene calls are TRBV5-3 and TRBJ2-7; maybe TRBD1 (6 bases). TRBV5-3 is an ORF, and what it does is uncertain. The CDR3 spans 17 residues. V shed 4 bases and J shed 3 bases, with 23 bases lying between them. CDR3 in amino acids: CARSPRRGQPQNYEQYF. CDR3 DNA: TGTGCCAGAAGCCCTCGACGTGGACAGCCGCAAAACTACGAGCAGTACTTC.

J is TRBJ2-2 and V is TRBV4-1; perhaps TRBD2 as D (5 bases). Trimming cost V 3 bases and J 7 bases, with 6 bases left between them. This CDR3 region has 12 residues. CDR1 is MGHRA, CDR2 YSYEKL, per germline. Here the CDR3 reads CASSHRGGELFF. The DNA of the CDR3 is TGCGCCAGCAGCCATCGGGGCGGGGAGCTGTTTTTT.

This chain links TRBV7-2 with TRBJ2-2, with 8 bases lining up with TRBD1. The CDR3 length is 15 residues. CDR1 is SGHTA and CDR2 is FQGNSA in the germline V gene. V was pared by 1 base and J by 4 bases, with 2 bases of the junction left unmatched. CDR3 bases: TGTGCCAGCAGCTTAGGGACAGGGATCACCGGGGAGCTGTTTTTT. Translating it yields CASSLGTGITGELFF.

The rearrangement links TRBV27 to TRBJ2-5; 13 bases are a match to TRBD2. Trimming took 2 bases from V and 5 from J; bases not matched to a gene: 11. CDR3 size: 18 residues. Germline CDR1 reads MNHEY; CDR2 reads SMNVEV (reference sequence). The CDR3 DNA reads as TGTGCCAGCAGTTTAAGGGCCCCCTCACTAGCGGGGGGGGAGACCCAGTACTTC. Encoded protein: CASSLRAPSLAGGETQYF.

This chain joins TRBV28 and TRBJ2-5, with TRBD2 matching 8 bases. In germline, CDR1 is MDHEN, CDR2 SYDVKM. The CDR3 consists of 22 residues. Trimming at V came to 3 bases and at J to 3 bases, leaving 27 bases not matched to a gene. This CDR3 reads CASSFLSLRGGRSDGSEETQYF. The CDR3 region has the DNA TGTGCCAGCAGTTTCTTGTCCCTCCGCGGGGGGCGTTCCGATGGTTCAGAAGAGACCCAGTACTTC.

This CDR3 is CSVSFSGGKETQYF. The CDR3 DNA sequence: TGCAGCGTGTCCTTTTCCGGCGGAAAAGAGACCCAGTACTTC. J is TRBJ2-5 and V is TRBV29-1; no definite D call. CDR1 SQVTM and CDR2 ANQGSEA come from the germline V gene. Trimming removed 6 bases from V and 3 bases from J, with 17 bases in between. The CDR3 contains 14 residues.

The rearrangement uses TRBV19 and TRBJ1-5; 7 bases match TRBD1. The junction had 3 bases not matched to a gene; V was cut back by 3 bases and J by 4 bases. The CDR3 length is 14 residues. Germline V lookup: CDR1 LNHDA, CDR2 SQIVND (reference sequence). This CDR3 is CASSIPGGNQPQHF. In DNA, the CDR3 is TGTGCCAGTAGTATCCCAGGGGGAAATCAGCCCCAGCATTTT.

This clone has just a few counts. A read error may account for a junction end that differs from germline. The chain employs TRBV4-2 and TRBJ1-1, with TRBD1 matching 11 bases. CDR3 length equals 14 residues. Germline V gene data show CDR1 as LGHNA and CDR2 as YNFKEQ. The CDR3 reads CASSQGGQGAVELF. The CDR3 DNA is TGTGCCAGCAGCCAAGGAGGACAGGGGGCGGTGGAACTCTTT.

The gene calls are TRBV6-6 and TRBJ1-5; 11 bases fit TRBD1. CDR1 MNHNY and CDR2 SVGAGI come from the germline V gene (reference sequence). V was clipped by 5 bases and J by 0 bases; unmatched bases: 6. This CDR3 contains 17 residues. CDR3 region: CASSPGQGVYSNQPQHF. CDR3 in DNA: TGTGCCAGCAGTCCGGGACAGGGGGTTTATAGCAATCAGCCCCAGCATTTT.

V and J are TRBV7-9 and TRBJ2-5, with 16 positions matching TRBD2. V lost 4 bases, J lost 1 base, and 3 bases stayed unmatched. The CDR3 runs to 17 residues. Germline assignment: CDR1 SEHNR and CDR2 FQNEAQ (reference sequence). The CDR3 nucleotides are TGTGCCAGCAGCTCCGGGACTAGCGGGGGGGGCCAAGAGACCCAGTACTTC. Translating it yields CASSSGTSGGGQETQYF.

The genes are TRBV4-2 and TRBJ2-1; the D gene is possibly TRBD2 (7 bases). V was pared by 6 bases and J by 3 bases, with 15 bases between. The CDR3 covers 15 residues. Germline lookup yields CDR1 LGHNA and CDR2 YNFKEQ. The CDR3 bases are TGTGCCAGCAGGCAACTAGGGGGGGGCTACAATGAGCAGTTCTTC. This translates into CASRQLGGGYNEQFF.

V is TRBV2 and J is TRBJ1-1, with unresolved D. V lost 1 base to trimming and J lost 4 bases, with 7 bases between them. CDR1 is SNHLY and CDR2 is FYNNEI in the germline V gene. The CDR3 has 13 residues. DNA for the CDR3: TGTGCCAGCAGTGAAGGGGAGGGCACTGAAGCTTTCTTT. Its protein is CASSEGEGTEAFF.

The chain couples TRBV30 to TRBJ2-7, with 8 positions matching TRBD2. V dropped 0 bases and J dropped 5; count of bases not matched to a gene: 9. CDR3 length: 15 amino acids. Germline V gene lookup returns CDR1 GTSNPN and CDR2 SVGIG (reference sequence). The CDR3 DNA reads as TGTGCCTGGAGTGTACGAAGCGGGGGCCGCGACGAGCAGTACTTC. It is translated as CAWSVRSGGRDEQYF.

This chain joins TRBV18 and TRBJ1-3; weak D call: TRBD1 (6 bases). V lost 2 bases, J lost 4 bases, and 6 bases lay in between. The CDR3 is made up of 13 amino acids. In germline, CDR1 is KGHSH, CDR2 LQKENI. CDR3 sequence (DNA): TGTGCCAGCTCACCAGGACAGGGAAACACCATATATTTT. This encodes CASSPGQGNTIYF.

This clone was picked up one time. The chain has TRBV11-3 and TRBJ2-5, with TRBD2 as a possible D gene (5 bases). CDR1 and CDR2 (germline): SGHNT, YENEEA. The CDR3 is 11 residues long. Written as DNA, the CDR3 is TGTAGCGGTACATATGAAGAGACCCAGTACTTC. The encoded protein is CSGTYEETQYF.

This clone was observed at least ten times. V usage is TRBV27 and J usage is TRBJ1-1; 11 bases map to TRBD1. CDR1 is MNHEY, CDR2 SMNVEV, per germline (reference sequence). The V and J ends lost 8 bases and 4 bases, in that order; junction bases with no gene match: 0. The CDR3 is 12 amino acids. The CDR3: CASGTGGTEAFF. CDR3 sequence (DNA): TGTGCCAGCGGGACAGGGGGCACTGAAGCTTTCTTT.